This T cell receptor beta chain was recovered during a study of technical replicates of blood from a few donors. Assay: immunoSEQ multiplex PCR; the TCRdb copy retains only in-frame clones and omits some. Of around 73,000 clones listed, roughly 90% are singletons. This sequence was found in a human donor in good health. Some clones in this sample may be carry-over from other donors' samples. The sample was PBMCs.

CDR3 protein: CASSEAGGPYNEQFF. For the CDR3, the DNA is TGTGCCAGCAGTGAAGCGGGAGGGCCTTACAATGAGCAGTTCTTC. The chain carries TRBV2 and TRBJ2-1, with TRBD2 matching 7 bases. Unmatched junction bases numbered 3, after V lost 0 bases and J lost 4 bases. Germline loops: CDR1 SNHLY, CDR2 FYNNEI. The CDR3 totals 15 residues.